A single sample gave rise to the 25 T cell receptor beta chains below, sequenced in a study of CD8+ T cells in alopecia areata. The treatment denotes: oral pan-JAK inhibitor, 5-10 mg twice daily. Isolated RNA was reverse transcribed into cDNA used as the sequencing template. This table comes from immunoSEQ multiplex PCR, and its TCRdb copy is limited to in-frame clones, with some not included. Among 150,000 to 200,000 clones, about 60% were seen once, and the ten largest hold 10% to 15%. The specimen was CD8+ T cells sorted from blood, collected at week 24, from a patient treated with tofacitinib. Receptors were obtained from a human donor with alopecia areata.

The chain joins TRBV27 to TRBJ1-5, with a weak D call TRBD1 (5 bases). The CDR3 extends over 12 amino acids. Germline V lookup: CDR1 MNHEY, CDR2 SMNVEV (reference sequence). The V and J ends lost 4 bases and 6 bases respectively, with 7 bases between them. The CDR3 loop reads CASSSGPQPQHF. The CDR3 nucleotides read TGTGCCAGCAGTTCAGGGCCTCAGCCCCAGCATTTT.

The DNA of the CDR3 is TGTGCCAGCAGTGAAGCGACCGGGACAGGCTCACTCAATAAGGGCTACACCTTC. This codes for CASSEATGTGSLNKGYTF. The chain joins TRBV2 to TRBJ1-2, with 8 bases lining up with TRBD1. The CDR3 totals 18 residues. Per germline, CDR1 SNHLY and CDR2 FYNNEI. Trimming removed 0 bases from V and 8 bases from J; junction bases left unmatched: 17.

The CDR3 coding sequence is TGTGCCACCAGCAGAGATCGGACTGGCTATGGCTACACCTTC. Encoded protein: CATSRDRTGYGYTF. This chain links TRBV15 with TRBJ1-2; D not certain. Trimming took 0 bases from V and 4 from J, leaving 9 bases between them. Germline V gives CDR1 LNHNV, CDR2 YYDKDF (reference sequence). The CDR3 consists of 14 residues.

This chain links TRBV30 with TRBJ1-2, with 7 bases lining up with TRBD1. This CDR3 contains 13 residues. CDR1 and CDR2 from the germline V gene are GTSNPN and SVGIG (reference sequence). After removal of 2 bases from V and 7 bases from J, the junction contained 7 bases not matched to a gene. The CDR3 DNA reads TGTGCCTGGAGTCCATCTGGGGACAGTGGCTACACCTTC. This codes for CAWSPSGDSGYTF.

This clone was counted between two and nine times. At the DNA level, this CDR3 is encoded by other sequences in the same sample as well. The V gene is TRBV29-1, the J gene TRBJ2-7; possible D gene TRBD1, 6 bases. The germline gives CDR1 SQVTM, CDR2 ANQGSEA. The CDR3 has 11 residues. V lost 3 bases to trimming and J lost 3 bases, with 6 bases between them. Here the CDR3 DNA reads TGCAGCGTTGACAGGGGCTACGAGCAGTACTTC. Amino acids: CSVDRGYEQYF.

On this clone: This CDR3 is also generated by other DNA sequences in the sample. The chain joins TRBV4-1 to TRBJ2-7; the D is unclear. The CDR3 is 13 residues long. V was cut by 0 bases and J by 4 bases, with 7 bases left in between. Germline values: CDR1 MGHRA, CDR2 YSYEKL. This CDR3 reads CASSQDWGYEQYF. CDR3 coding DNA: TGCGCCAGCAGCCAAGACTGGGGATACGAGCAGTACTTC.

V is TRBV9 and J is TRBJ1-6; 7 bases are a match to TRBD1. Germline CDR1 SGDLS, CDR2 YYNGEE. The CDR3 totals 13 residues. The junction had 3 bases not matched to a gene; V was cut back by 7 bases and J by 5 bases. DNA of the CDR3: TGTGCCAGCGGACAGGAGAATAATTCACCCCTCCACTTT. It translates to CASGQENNSPLHF.

The gene calls are TRBV19 and TRBJ2-2, with D perhaps matching TRBD1 (6 bases). The CDR3 contains 15 residues. Germline V lookup: CDR1 LNHDA, CDR2 SQIVND (reference sequence). V dropped 5 bases and J dropped 0 bases, with 10 bases sitting between them. CDR3 coding DNA: TGTGCCAGTAGTCCGGGACAAGCGAACACCGGGGAGCTGTTTTTT. Residues: CASSPGQANTGELFF. Looking up the rest from reference TRBV19 and TRBJ2-2 gives the full variable domain: DGGITQSPKYLFRKEGQNVTLSCEQNLNHDAMYWYRQDPGQGLRLIYYSQIVNDFQKGDIAEGYSVSREKKESFPLTVTSAQKNPTAFYLCASSPGQANTGELFFGEGSRLTVL.

The chain has TRBV7-9 and TRBJ2-2; TRBD2 agrees at 7 bases. CDR1 and CDR2 from the germline V gene are SEHNR and FQNEAQ (reference sequence). V shed 11 bases, J shed 9 bases, and the junction held 15 bases outside the gene matches. The length of the CDR3 is 14 residues. The CDR3 bases are TGTGCCTGGGGAGGGGAATACGTTAACAGGGAGCTGTTTTTT. Residues: CAWGGEYVNRELFF.

The chain employs TRBV29-1 and TRBJ2-7; perhaps D is TRBD1 or TRBD2 (5 bases each). V was cut by 3 bases and J by 2 bases, with 14 bases left in between. This CDR3 has 14 amino acids. CDR1 and CDR2 from the germline V gene are SQVTM and ANQGSEA. DNA for the CDR3: TGCAGCGTTGATAGCAGAGGGGAACCCTACGAGCAGTACTTC. This encodes CSVDSRGEPYEQYF.

The table lists this clone with a few counts. The chain uses TRBV15 and TRBJ2-1; tentatively, D is TRBD2 (5 bases). Germline-derived CDR1 and CDR2 are LNHNV and YYDKDF (reference sequence). V dropped 5 bases and J dropped 5 bases, with 10 bases sitting between them. The CDR3 covers 13 residues. DNA for the CDR3: TGTGCCACCAGCGGGGAGCCCCACAATGAGCAGTTCTTC. Translation: CATSGEPHNEQFF.

This clone was seen a few times. The V gene is TRBV15, the J gene TRBJ2-5, with a tentative D call TRBD2 (5 bases). V was cut by 2 bases and J by 2 bases, with 9 bases left in between. CDR3 length equals 14 residues. Germline V gives CDR1 LNHNV, CDR2 YYDKDF (reference sequence). The CDR3 spells CATSRRRAQETQYF. The CDR3 nucleotides read TGTGCCACCAGCAGAAGGCGGGCACAAGAGACCCAGTACTTC.

The V gene is TRBV6-5, the J gene TRBJ1-1; maybe TRBD1 (6 bases). This CDR3 has 13 amino acids. CDR1 is MNHEY, CDR2 SVGAGI, per germline. V was pared by 0 bases and J by 10 bases, with 12 bases between. The CDR3: CASSYSRGVPAFF. CDR3 nucleotides: TGTGCCAGCAGTTACTCGAGGGGGGTCCCAGCTTTCTTT.

The rearrangement joins TRBV15 to TRBJ1-3; 7 nucleotides match TRBD1. The V gene end was trimmed by 3 bases and the J gene end by 0 bases; junction bases not matched to a gene: 5. Per the germline V gene, CDR1 is LNHNV and CDR2 is YYDKDF (reference sequence). This CDR3 is built from 16 residues. CDR3 nucleotide sequence: TGTGCCACCAGCAGTTCTCGGACAGGCTCTGGAAACACCATATATTTT. The encoded protein is CATSSSRTGSGNTIYF.

The CDR3: CAWSVDDSYEQYF. As DNA, the CDR3 is TGTGCCTGGAGTGTAGACGACTCCTACGAGCAGTACTTC. The chain links TRBV30 to TRBJ2-7; D is unresolved. The CDR3 totals 13 residues. Deletions cut 0 bases from V and 0 bases from J, with 6 bases between. The germline V gene has CDR1 GTSNPN and CDR2 SVGIG (reference sequence).

The rearrangement joins TRBV7-9 to TRBJ2-1; TRBD2 aligns across 11 bases. V was clipped by 3 bases and J by 4 bases; unmatched bases: 5. The CDR3 contains 16 residues. Germline CDR1 and CDR2: SEHNR and FQNEAQ (reference sequence). The CDR3 bases are TGTGCCAGCAGCTTCCCCACTAGCGGGGGTTACAATGAGCAGTTCTTC. Translated, it gives CASSFPTSGGYNEQFF.

V gene TRBV18 combines with J gene TRBJ2-4; D uncertain. From germline, CDR1 is KGHSH and CDR2 LQKENI. Trimming removed 4 bases from V and 6 bases from J, with 7 bases in between. This CDR3 is 12 amino acids long. CDR3: CASSLDGNIQYF. The DNA of the CDR3 is TGTGCCAGCTCACTGGACGGAAACATTCAGTACTTC.

This chain uses TRBV5-1 with TRBJ2-1; 12 bases are shared with TRBD2. The V segment lost 0 bases and the J segment 7 bases; nucleotides outside the gene matches: 2. CDR1 and CDR2 from the germline V gene are SGHRS and YFSETQ. The CDR3 runs to 15 residues. The CDR3 DNA follows: TGCGCCAGCAGCTTGGCTAGCGGGGGGGCGAATGAGCAGTTCTTC. This sequence encodes CASSLASGGANEQFF.

CDR3 DNA: TGTGCCAGCAGCTTATCAGGGCCCACCATATATTTT. Protein sequence: CASSLSGPTIYF. The chain employs TRBV7-9 and TRBJ1-3; the D gene is possibly TRBD1 (5 bases). Germline CDR1 SEHNR, CDR2 FQNEAQ (reference sequence). The V end lost 2 bases, the J end lost 9 bases, and 8 bases lay between the germline ends. CDR3 length: 12 residues.

V and J are TRBV7-3 and TRBJ2-1; no firm D call. The CDR3 consists of 15 residues. In germline, CDR1 is SGHTA, CDR2 FQGTGA. V lost 4 bases to trimming and J lost 5 bases, with 15 bases between them. CDR3 in DNA: TGTGCCAGCAGCTCCCCTAGGGATAACAACAATGAGCAGTTCTTC. Protein product: CASSSPRDNNNEQFF.

This clone was seen a handful of times. This chain links TRBV30 with TRBJ1-2; D uncertain. V shed 0 bases and J shed 8 bases, with 7 bases lying between them. This CDR3 has 11 amino acids. Per germline, CDR1 GTSNPN and CDR2 SVGIG (reference sequence). CDR3 DNA: TGTGCCTGGAGTGTACTAAGGGGCTACACCTTC. Encoded protein: CAWSVLRGYTF.

V usage is TRBV5-6 and J usage is TRBJ2-6; D remains ambiguous. This CDR3 contains 18 residues. V was pared by 4 bases and J by 0 bases, with 17 bases between. Germline CDR1 reads SGHDT; CDR2 reads YYEEEE. The CDR3 DNA follows: TGTGCCAGCAGCCCGGAGCAGGCCTACCCCTCTGGGGCCAACGTCCTGACTTTC. Translation: CASSPEQAYPSGANVLTF.

The chain carries TRBV25-1 and TRBJ1-2; the match to TRBD1 covers 8 bases. The CDR3 has 14 amino acids. CDR1 is MGHDK, CDR2 SYGVNS, per germline. V was pared by 2 bases and J by 6 bases, with 5 bases of the junction left unmatched. DNA of the CDR3: TGTGCCAGCAGTGAAAACAGGGGGATAGATGGCTACACCTTC. Amino acid sequence: CASSENRGIDGYTF.

The chain has TRBV2 and TRBJ2-7; D is possibly TRBD1 (5 bases). V was pared by 10 bases and J by 3 bases, with 22 bases between. This CDR3 has 15 residues. Germline assignment: CDR1 SNHLY and CDR2 FYNNEI. DNA for the CDR3: TGTGCCACACGACTGAAGGACATAGCTTTCTACGAGCAGTACTTC. Its protein product is CATRLKDIAFYEQYF.

The chain is built from TRBV5-1 and TRBJ2-5; D may be TRBD1 (6 bases). V dropped 1 base and J dropped 5 bases, with 9 bases sitting between them. In germline, CDR1 is SGHRS, CDR2 YFSETQ. This CDR3 spans 13 amino acids. CDR3 protein: CASSLTGIETQYF. The CDR3 coding sequence is TGCGCCAGCAGCTTGACAGGGATCGAGACCCAGTACTTC.